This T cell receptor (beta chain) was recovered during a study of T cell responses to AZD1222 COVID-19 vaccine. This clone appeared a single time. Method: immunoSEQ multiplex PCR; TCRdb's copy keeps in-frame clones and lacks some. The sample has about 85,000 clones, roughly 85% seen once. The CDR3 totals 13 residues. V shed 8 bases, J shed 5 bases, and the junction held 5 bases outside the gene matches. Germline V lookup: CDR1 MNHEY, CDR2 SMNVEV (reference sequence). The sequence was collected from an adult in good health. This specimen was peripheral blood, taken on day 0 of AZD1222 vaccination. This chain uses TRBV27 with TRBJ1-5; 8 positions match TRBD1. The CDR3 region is CASPDRGYQPQHF. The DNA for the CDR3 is TGTGCCAGCCCTGACAGGGGCTATCAGCCCCAGCATTTT.